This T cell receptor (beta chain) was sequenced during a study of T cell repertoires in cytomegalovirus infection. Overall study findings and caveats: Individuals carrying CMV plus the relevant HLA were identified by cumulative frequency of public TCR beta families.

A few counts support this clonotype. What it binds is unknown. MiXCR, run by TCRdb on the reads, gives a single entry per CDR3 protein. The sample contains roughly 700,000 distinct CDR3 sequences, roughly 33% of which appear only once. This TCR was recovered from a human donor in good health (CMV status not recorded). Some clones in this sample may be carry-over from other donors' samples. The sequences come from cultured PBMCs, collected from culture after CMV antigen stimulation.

CDR3 region: CASSLSLAGVKETQYF. CDR3 coding DNA: TGTGCCAGCAGCTTGAGCTTAGCGGGGGTGAAAGAGACCCAGTACTTC. The V and J genes are TRBV7-2 and TRBJ2-5; 9 bases agree with TRBD2. In germline, CDR1 is SGHTA, CDR2 FQGNSA. This CDR3 is 16 amino acids long. The V gene end was trimmed by 3 bases and the J gene end by 3 bases; junction bases not matched to a gene: 8.